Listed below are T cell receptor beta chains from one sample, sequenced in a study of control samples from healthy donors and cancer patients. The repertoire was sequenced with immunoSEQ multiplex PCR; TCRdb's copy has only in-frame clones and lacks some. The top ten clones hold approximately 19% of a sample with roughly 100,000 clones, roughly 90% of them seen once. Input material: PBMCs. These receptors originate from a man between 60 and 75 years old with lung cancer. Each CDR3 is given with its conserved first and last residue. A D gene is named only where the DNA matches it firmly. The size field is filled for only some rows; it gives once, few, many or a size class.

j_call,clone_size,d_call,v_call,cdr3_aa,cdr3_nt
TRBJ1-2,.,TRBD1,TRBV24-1,CATSDPGQGNYGYTF,TGTGCCACCAGTGATCCCGGACAGGGGAACTATGGCTACACCTTC
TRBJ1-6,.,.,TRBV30,CAWRPQAHSPLHF,TGTGCCTGGAGGCCCCAGGCCCATTCACCCCTCCACTTT
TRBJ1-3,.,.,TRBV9,CASSARDGRGNTIYF,TGTGCCAGCAGCGCCCGGGACGGTAGGGGAAACACCATATATTTT
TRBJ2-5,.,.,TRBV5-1,CASSLFVGGREETQYF,TGCGCCAGCAGCTTATTCGTCGGCGGTCGGGAAGAGACCCAGTACTTC
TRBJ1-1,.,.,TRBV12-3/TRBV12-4,CASRIQGATEAFF,TGTGCCAGCAGGATCCAGGGCGCCACTGAAGCTTTCTTT
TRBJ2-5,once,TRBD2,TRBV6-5,CASGTLAGGETQYF,TGTGCCAGCGGGACCCTAGCGGGGGGGGAGACCCAGTACTTC
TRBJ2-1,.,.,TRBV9,CASSGVIGQPYNEQFF,TGTGCCAGCAGCGGTGTCATCGGACAGCCTTACAATGAGCAGTTCTTC
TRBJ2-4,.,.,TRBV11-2,CASSWKPKNIQYF,TGTGCCAGCAGCTGGAAACCCAAAAACATTCAGTACTTC
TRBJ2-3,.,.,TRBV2,CASSEKPDETDTQYF,TGTGCCAGCAGTGAAAAGCCGGATGAGACAGATACGCAGTATTTT
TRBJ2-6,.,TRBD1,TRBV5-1,CASSTGTDNVLTF,TGCGCCAGCAGCACCGGGACAGACAACGTCCTGACTTTC
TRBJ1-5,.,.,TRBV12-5,CASGLIFDSSQPQHF,TGTGCTAGTGGTTTGATCTTCGACAGTTCCCAGCCCCAGCATTTT
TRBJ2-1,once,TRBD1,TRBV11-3,CASSPLGGPYNEQFF,TGTGCCAGCAGCCCCCTAGGGGGCCCCTACAATGAGCAGTTCTTC
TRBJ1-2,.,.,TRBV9,CASSPAPNYYGYTF,TGTGCCAGCAGCCCAGCGCCGAACTATTATGGCTACACCTTC
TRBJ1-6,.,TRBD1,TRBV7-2,CASRETGTGRWTLHF,TGTGCCAGCAGGGAGACCGGGACAGGGAGGTGGACCCTCCACTTT
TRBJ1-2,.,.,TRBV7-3,CASSPRGRNDGYTF,TGTGCCAGCAGCCCTCGGGGCAGGAATGATGGCTACACCTTC
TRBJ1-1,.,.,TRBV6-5,CASSYSRSGTEAFF,TGTGCCAGCAGTTACTCGAGGTCAGGAACTGAAGCTTTCTTT
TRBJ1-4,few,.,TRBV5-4,CASSPRADVNEKLFF,TGTGCCAGCAGTCCCCGAGCCGACGTGAATGAAAAACTGTTTTTT
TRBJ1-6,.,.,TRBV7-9,CASSFETFSGGSPLHF,TGTGCCAGCAGCTTCGAGACGTTCTCGGGAGGGTCACCCCTCCACTTT
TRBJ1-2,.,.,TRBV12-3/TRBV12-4,CASSGRELYGYTF,TGTGCCAGCTCGGGACGGGAGCTTTATGGCTACACCTTC
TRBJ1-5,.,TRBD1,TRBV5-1,CASSLAGTGGDQPQHF,TGCGCCAGCAGCTTAGCCGGGACAGGGGGCGATCAGCCCCAGCATTTT
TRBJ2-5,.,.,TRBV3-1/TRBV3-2,CASSASGPQYF,TGTGCCAGCAGCGCGTCCGGGCCCCAGTACTTC
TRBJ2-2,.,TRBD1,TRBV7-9,CAIQAGTGNTGELFF,TGTGCCATCCAAGCCGGGACAGGGAACACCGGGGAGCTGTTTTTT
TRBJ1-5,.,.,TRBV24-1,CATSAAHSNQPQHF,TGTGCCACCAGTGCCGCCCATAGCAATCAGCCCCAGCATTTT
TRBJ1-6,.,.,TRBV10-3,CAISGTVNSPLHF,TGTGCCATCAGTGGGACAGTCAATTCACCCCTCCACTTT
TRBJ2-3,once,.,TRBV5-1,CASSLGPTDTQYF,TGCGCCAGCAGCCTGGGCCCCACAGATACGCAGTATTTT
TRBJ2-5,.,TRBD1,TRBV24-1,CATSDPTGGKRETQYF,TGTGCCACCAGTGACCCGACAGGGGGAAAAAGAGAGACCCAGTACTTC
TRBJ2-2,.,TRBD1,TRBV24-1,CATSVRTGDTGELFF,TGTGCCACCAGTGTCAGGACAGGGGACACCGGGGAGCTGTTTTTT
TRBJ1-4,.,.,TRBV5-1,CASSLESEKLFF,TGCGCCAGCAGCTTGGAGTCAGAAAAACTGTTTTTT
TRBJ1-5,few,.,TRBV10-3,CAIRPGTPGSNQPQHF,TGTGCCATCAGACCTGGGACACCTGGGTCCAATCAGCCCCAGCATTTT
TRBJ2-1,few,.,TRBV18,CASSDYNEQFF,TGTGCCAGCTCAGACTACAATGAGCAGTTCTTC
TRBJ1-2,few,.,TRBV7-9,CASSLAQGSYGYTF,TGTGCCAGCAGCTTAGCTCAGGGAAGCTATGGCTACACCTTC
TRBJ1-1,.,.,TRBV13,CASFIRGAEAFF,TGTGCCAGCTTTATACGTGGGGCTGAAGCTTTCTTT
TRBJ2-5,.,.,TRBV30,CAWRVKGEETQYF,TGTGCCTGGAGGGTAAAGGGGGAGGAGACCCAGTACTTC
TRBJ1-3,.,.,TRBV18,CASSPGPVSGNTIYF,TGTGCCAGCTCACCGGGACCGGTCTCTGGAAACACCATATATTTT
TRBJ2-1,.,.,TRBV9,CASSVGFRSEGPEQFF,TGTGCCAGCAGCGTAGGGTTCAGGTCGGAGGGGCCTGAGCAGTTCTTC
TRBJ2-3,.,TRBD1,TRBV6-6,CASSYSAGTAGDTQYF,TGTGCCAGCAGTTACTCGGCCGGGACAGCAGGCGATACGCAGTATTTT
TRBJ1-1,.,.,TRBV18,CASSPLRTSGDAFF,TGTGCCAGCTCACCACTTCGGACCTCTGGGGACGCTTTCTTT
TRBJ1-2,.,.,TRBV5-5,CASGPSLGLYGYTF,TGTGCCAGCGGGCCATCGCTGGGGCTCTATGGCTACACCTTC
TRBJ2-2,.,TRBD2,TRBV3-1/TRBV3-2,CASSTRGYTGELFF,TGTGCCAGCAGCACGCGGGGGTACACCGGGGAGCTGTTTTTT
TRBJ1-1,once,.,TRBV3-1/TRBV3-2,CASSQVRGTEAFF,TGTGCCAGCAGCCAAGTAAGGGGAACTGAAGCTTTCTTT
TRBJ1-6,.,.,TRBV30,CAWSHPSNSAPNSPLHF,TGTGCCTGGAGTCACCCTTCCAATTCCGCCCCAAATTCACCCCTCCACTTT
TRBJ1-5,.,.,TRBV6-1,CASSEREGIYSNQPQHF,TGTGCCAGCAGTGAAAGAGAGGGGATCTATAGCAATCAGCCCCAGCATTTT
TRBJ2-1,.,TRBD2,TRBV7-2,CASSPSGGAYNEQFF,TGTGCCAGCAGCCCTAGCGGGGGGGCCTACAATGAGCAGTTCTTC
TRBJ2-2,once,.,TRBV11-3,CASSLLNTGELFF,TGTGCCAGCAGCTTATTAAACACCGGGGAGCTGTTTTTT
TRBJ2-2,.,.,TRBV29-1,CSVRSGNTGELFF,TGCAGCGTTCGGTCAGGGAACACCGGGGAGCTGTTTTTT
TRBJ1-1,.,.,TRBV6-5,CASMRARTWNTEAFF,TGTGCCAGCATGAGGGCTCGAACTTGGAACACTGAAGCTTTCTTT
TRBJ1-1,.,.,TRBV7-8,CASSLLLGGAANTEAFF,TGTGCCAGCAGCCTCCTTTTGGGGGGCGCCGCGAACACTGAAGCTTTCTTT
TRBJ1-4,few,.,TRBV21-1,CASSNWRQTIATNEKLFF,TGTGCCAGCAGCAATTGGAGACAGACCATAGCAACTAATGAAAAACTGTTTTTT
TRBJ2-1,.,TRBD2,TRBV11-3,CASSPGERGAFQGNEQFF,TGTGCCAGCAGCCCCGGGGAGCGGGGGGCCTTCCAGGGGAATGAGCAGTTCTTC
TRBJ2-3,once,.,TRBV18,CASSPWGANMVTDTQYF,TGTGCCAGCTCACCATGGGGGGCCAACATGGTGACAGATACGCAGTATTTT
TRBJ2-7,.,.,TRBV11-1,CASSLEGIAYEQYF,TGTGCCAGCAGCTTAGAGGGGATTGCCTACGAGCAGTACTTC
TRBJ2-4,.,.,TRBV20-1,CSGQLRDIQYF,TGCAGTGGACAGTTAAGGGACATTCAGTACTTC
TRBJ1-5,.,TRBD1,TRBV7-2,CASREQGRKNQPQHF,TGTGCCAGCAGGGAACAGGGGAGGAAGAATCAGCCCCAGCATTTT
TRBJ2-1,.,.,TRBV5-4,CASSLKGGLDEQFF,TGTGCCAGCAGCTTGAAGGGGGGTCTCGATGAGCAGTTCTTC
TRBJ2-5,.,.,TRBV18,CASSPRYGVQETQYF,TGTGCCAGCTCACCACGCTACGGGGTACAAGAGACCCAGTACTTC
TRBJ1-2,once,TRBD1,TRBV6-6,CASTHRTGGGYTF,TGTGCCAGCACCCACAGGACAGGAGGTGGCTACACCTTC
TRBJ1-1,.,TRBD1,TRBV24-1,CATSDSYTWTGESAEAFF,TGTGCCACCAGTGATTCATATACTTGGACAGGGGAAAGTGCTGAAGCTTTCTTT
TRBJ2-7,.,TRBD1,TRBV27,CASSPIGGSSYEQYF,TGTGCCAGCAGCCCGATAGGGGGCAGCTCCTACGAGCAGTACTTC